This TCR beta chain was sequenced for a study of blood T cell repertoires in COVID-19. About this clone itself: One junction end disagrees with the germline gene, perhaps due to a read error.

Sequencing used immunoSEQ multiplex PCR; TCRdb keeps in-frame clones, though not all of them. The table records about 16,000 clones, 80% to 90% of them present only once. CDR1 and CDR2 (germline): SSHAT, FNYEAQ (reference sequence). The CDR3 has 16 residues. The specimen sequenced was peripheral blood. The chain is built from TRBV7-7 and TRBJ2-5; 7 nucleotides align to TRBD1. The sequence was collected from a man between 60 and 70 years old with acute or convalescent COVID-19. The CDR3, as DNA: TGTGCTAGCAGTTCACTCCCGGCGACAGGGAAAGAGACCCAGTACTTC. Encoded protein: CASSSLPATGKETQYF.